What follows are 18 T cell receptor beta chains derived from one specimen sequenced in a study of blood T cell repertoires in COVID-19. The repertoire was sequenced with immunoSEQ multiplex PCR; TCRdb's copy has only in-frame clones and lacks some. The sample has 95,000 to 150,000 clones, 79% seen once. The sequencing sample was made of peripheral blood. These receptors came from an elderly woman with acute or convalescent COVID-19.

The CDR3 DNA reads as TGTGCCAGTAGCCCTTCGGACAGGGGTAATGAAAAACTGTTTTTT. It yields the protein CASSPSDRGNEKLFF. The V call is TRBV19, the J call TRBJ1-4; 9 nucleotides align to TRBD1. This CDR3 has 15 amino acids. Germline V gives CDR1 LNHDA, CDR2 SQIVND (reference sequence). V lost 6 bases, J lost 4 bases, and 6 bases stayed unmatched.

This sequence joins TRBV28 and TRBJ1-5; maybe TRBD1 (5 bases). Deletions cut 7 bases from V and 7 bases from J, with 8 bases between. CDR1 is MDHEN, CDR2 SYDVKM, per germline. This CDR3 comprises 11 residues. As DNA, the CDR3 is TGTGCCAGCACGGGGGACCAGCCCCAGCATTTT. Its translation: CASTGDQPQHF.

The chain carries TRBV27 and TRBJ1-1; TRBD1 aligns across 9 bases. J gave up 3 bases and V 6 bases, and 8 bases lay outside the gene matches. The CDR3 has 15 amino acids. Germline V gene sequence: CDR1 MNHEY, CDR2 SMNVEV (reference sequence). CDR3 DNA: TGTGCCAGCAGACCCTCGACAGGGGGGGACACTGAAGCTTTCTTT. Translating it yields CASRPSTGGDTEAFF.

This chain uses TRBV4-2 with TRBJ1-1; possible D gene TRBD1, 5 bases. Germline assignment: CDR1 LGHNA and CDR2 YNFKEQ. Deletions cut 6 bases from V and 1 base from J, with 18 bases between. The CDR3 runs to 16 residues. CDR3 region: CASRRAGGMGNTEAFF. In nucleotides, the CDR3 is TGTGCCAGCAGGCGGGCTGGGGGGATGGGGAACACTGAAGCTTTCTTT.

This rearrangement joins TRBV4-3 to TRBJ1-2; D unclear. CDR1 is LGHNA and CDR2 is YSLEER in the germline V gene. This CDR3 region has 14 residues. Trimming shortened V by 1 base and J by 4 bases, and 10 bases separated the two germline ends. The chain's CDR3 is CASSQGQAVYGYTF. The CDR3 nucleotides read TGCGCCAGCAGCCAAGGACAAGCAGTCTATGGCTACACCTTC.

V usage is TRBV29-1 and J usage is TRBJ1-1, with TRBD1 identical over 7 bases. Per the germline V gene, CDR1 is SQVTM and CDR2 is ANQGSEA. The CDR3 covers 15 residues. The junction had 17 bases not matched to a gene; V was cut back by 8 bases and J by 5 bases. DNA of the CDR3: TGCAGCACTCCCTCGTCCACAGGGGTTCGGACTGAAGCTTTCTTT. Residues: CSTPSSTGVRTEAFF.

The chain links TRBV29-1 to TRBJ2-1; D may be TRBD1 (5 bases). The CDR3 extends over 14 amino acids. The V end was cut by 6 bases, the J end by 9 bases, with 21 bases between. Germline CDR1 SQVTM, CDR2 ANQGSEA. CDR3 in DNA: TGCAGCGTCGACCAGGGTAATACAGTGAGTGAGCAGTTCTTC. It codes for CSVDQGNTVSEQFF.

This rearrangement joins TRBV7-9 to TRBJ1-2; no definite D call. Trimming cost V 6 bases and J 2 bases, with 13 bases left between them. Germline CDR1 is SEHNR and CDR2 is FQNEAQ (reference sequence). This CDR3 comprises 14 residues. The DNA of the CDR3 is TGTGCCAGCAGACCCACTGGGGAGAACTATGGCTACACCTTC. It codes for CASRPTGENYGYTF.

In this sample, this clone turned up many times. The gene calls are TRBV7-9 and TRBJ2-7; a weak D match, TRBD1 (6 bases). There are 14 residues in the CDR3. Germline V gives CDR1 SEHNR, CDR2 FQNEAQ (reference sequence). The V gene lost 5 bases and the J gene lost 2 bases, with 13 bases spanning the gap. In DNA form, the CDR3 reads TGTGCCAGCAGCCCGACGACAGGCCCCTACGAGCAGTACTTC. Translating gives CASSPTTGPYEQYF.

This clone was picked up one time. The V gene is TRBV5-1, the J gene TRBJ2-1, with TRBD2 matching 10 bases. The CDR3 is 16 residues long. Germline assignment: CDR1 SGHRS and CDR2 YFSETQ. The J segment lost 7 bases and the V segment lost 1 base, leaving 8 bases of the junction unmatched. CDR3 coding DNA: TGCGCCAGCAGCTTGAAGACTAGCGGGTTAAGGAATGAGCAGTTCTTC. Amino acid sequence: CASSLKTSGLRNEQFF.

The gene calls are TRBV12-3 or TRBV12-4 and TRBJ2-3; weak D call: TRBD2 (5 bases). The CDR3 runs to 13 residues. V lost 1 base to trimming and J lost 9 bases, with 11 bases between them. The CDR3 spells CASSLEVRETQYF. In DNA form, the CDR3 reads TGTGCCAGCAGTTTAGAAGTCCGGGAAACGCAGTATTTT.

The V and J genes are TRBV5-4 and TRBJ2-3, with TRBD2 identical over 7 bases. Looked up from germline, CDR1 is SGHNT and CDR2 is YYREEE (reference sequence). Trimming took 1 base from V and 5 from J; bases not matched to a gene: 7. The CDR3 runs to 15 residues. The CDR3 DNA is TGTGCCAGCAGCTTGATGCGGGAGATGGTAGATACGCAGTATTTT. Translating gives CASSLMREMVDTQYF.

With respect to this clone: The sample contains more than one DNA sequence encoding this CDR3. The V and J genes are TRBV28 and TRBJ1-5, with a tentative D call TRBD1 (5 bases). The length of the CDR3 is 14 residues. The V gene's germline CDR1 is MDHEN and CDR2 SYDVKM. V shed 3 bases and J shed 1 base, with 7 bases lying between them. In DNA, the CDR3 is TGTGCCAGCAGTTTGGGGGGAAGCAATCAGCCCCAGCATTTT. Translating it yields CASSLGGSNQPQHF. Combining the CDR3 with reference TRBV28 and TRBJ1-5 gives the whole variable domain DVKVTQSSRYLVKRTGEKVFLECVQDMDHENMFWYRQDPGLGLRLIYFSYDVKMKEKGDIPEGYSVSREKKERFSLILESASTNQTSMYLCASSLGGSNQPQHFGDGTRLSIL.

The V gene is TRBV5-4, the J gene TRBJ2-5, with 13 bases identical to TRBD2. J lost 1 base, V lost 8 bases, and 5 bases had no gene match. Germline V gene lookup returns CDR1 SGHNT and CDR2 YYREEE (reference sequence). This CDR3 is built from 15 residues. This CDR3 is CASRLAGGIQETQYF. The CDR3 bases are TGTGCCAGTCGACTAGCGGGGGGTATCCAAGAGACCCAGTACTTC.

This clone was detected only once. The chain couples TRBV5-1 to TRBJ2-3; D not resolved. Germline V CDR1 and CDR2: SGHRS, YFSETQ. V was cut by 4 bases and J by 2 bases, with 17 bases left in between. The CDR3 extends over 16 amino acids. The CDR3 sequence: CASSPSFTAFTDTQYF. As DNA, the CDR3 is TGCGCCAGCAGCCCCTCGTTTACTGCCTTCACAGATACGCAGTATTTT.

The chain uses TRBV7-9 and TRBJ2-1; 8 positions agree with TRBD2. CDR3 length: 15 residues. CDR1 and CDR2 (germline): SEHNR, FQNEAQ (reference sequence). V lost 5 bases to trimming and J lost 3 bases; unmatched junction nucleotides: 6. CDR3 sequence (DNA): TGTGCCAGCAGCAGAAGCGGGAGTGTCTACAATGAGCAGTTCTTC. Translated, it gives CASSRSGSVYNEQFF.

The genes are TRBV24-1 and TRBJ2-5; 11 bases fit TRBD2. Germline CDR1 reads KGHDR; CDR2 reads SFDVKD. V shed 6 bases, J shed 5 bases, and the junction held 7 bases outside the gene matches. This CDR3 comprises 15 residues. The DNA for the CDR3 is TGTGCCACCAGTCTTGGTAGCGGGAGGGTTGAGACCCAGTACTTC. Protein sequence: CATSLGSGRVETQYF.

The chain has TRBV6-1 and TRBJ2-2; maybe TRBD1 (6 bases). Trimming pared 2 bases from V and 3 bases from J, leaving 10 bases between. CDR3 size: 15 residues. CDR1 MNHNS and CDR2 SASEGT come from the germline V gene. The CDR3, as DNA: TGTGCCAGCAGTGAATTGGGGGCACACACCGGGGAGCTGTTTTTT. It translates to CASSELGAHTGELFF.